This T cell receptor (beta chain) came from a study of PD-1 blockade in classical Hodgkin lymphoma. This clone is deemed hyperexpanded. What it recognizes is unknown. Measured with immunoSEQ multiplex PCR; TCRdb has only the in-frame clones, and not every one. Counted here are approximately 10,000 clones, approximately 84% occurring once; the ten biggest clones make up 30%. Germline CDR1 reads SEHNR; CDR2 reads FQNEAQ (reference sequence). CDR3 length: 17 residues. V lost 5 bases and J 0 bases, leaving 16 bases between the germline ends. Every one of the patients relapsed after autologous stem cell transplantation (brentuximab vedotin exposure was variable). Reported best responses ranged across complete response, partial response or progressive disease. Study results and caveats: The authors have not defined what causes the repertoire differences, possibly disease activity or prior therapy. Partial responders and progressors had significantly lower baseline TCR diversity.

The V call is TRBV7-9, the J call TRBJ1-4; D possibly corresponds to TRBD1 (5 bases). The sequence was obtained from a human donor with classical Hodgkin lymphoma. The material sequenced was peripheral blood mononuclear cells (PBMCs), taken at baseline. CDR3 amino acids: CASSPLLGAATNEKLFF. DNA for the CDR3: TGTGCCAGCAGCCCCCTCTTAGGGGCAGCAACTAATGAAAAACTGTTTTTT.